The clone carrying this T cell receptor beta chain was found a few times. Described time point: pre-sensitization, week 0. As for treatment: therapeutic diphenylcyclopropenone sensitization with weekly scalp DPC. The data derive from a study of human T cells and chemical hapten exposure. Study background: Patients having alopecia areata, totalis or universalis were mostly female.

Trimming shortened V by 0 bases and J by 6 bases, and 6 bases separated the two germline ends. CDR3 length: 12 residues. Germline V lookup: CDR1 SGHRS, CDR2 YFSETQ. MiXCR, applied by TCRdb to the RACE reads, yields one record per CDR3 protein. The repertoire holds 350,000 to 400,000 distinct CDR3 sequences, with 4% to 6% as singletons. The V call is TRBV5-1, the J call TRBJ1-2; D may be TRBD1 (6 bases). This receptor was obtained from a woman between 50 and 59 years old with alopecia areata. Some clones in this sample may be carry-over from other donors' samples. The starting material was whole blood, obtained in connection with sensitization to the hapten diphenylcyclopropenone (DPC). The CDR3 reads CASSLAGDGYTF. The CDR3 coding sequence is TGCGCCAGCAGCTTGGCAGGGGATGGCTACACCTTC.